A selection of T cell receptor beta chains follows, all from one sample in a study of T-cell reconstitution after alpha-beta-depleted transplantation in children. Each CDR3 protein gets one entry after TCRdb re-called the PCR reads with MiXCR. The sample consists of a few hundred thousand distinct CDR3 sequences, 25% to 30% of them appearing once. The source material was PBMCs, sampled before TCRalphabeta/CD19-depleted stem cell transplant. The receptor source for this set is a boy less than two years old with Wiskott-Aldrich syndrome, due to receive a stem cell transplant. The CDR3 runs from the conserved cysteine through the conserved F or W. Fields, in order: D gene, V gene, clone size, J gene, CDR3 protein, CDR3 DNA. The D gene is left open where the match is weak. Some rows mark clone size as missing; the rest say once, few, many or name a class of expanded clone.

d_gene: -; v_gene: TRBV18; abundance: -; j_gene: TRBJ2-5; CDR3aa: CASSPLSGPQETQYF; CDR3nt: TGTGCCAGCTCACCACTCAGCGGGCCTCAAGAGACCCAGTACTTC
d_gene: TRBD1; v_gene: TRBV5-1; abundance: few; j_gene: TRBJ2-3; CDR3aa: CASSLVMGTDLSF; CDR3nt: TGCGCCAGCAGCTTGGTAATGGGGACAGACCTGAGTTTC
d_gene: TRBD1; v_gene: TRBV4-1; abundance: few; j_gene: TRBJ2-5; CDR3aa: CSSSQAGTGRGETQYF; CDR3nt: TGCTCCAGCAGCCAGGCCGGGACAGGGCGTGGAGAGACCCAGTACTTC
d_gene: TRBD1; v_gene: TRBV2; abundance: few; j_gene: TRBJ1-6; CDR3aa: CASSRQGGHSPLHF; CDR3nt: TGTGCCAGCAGCCGACAGGGGGGCCATTCACCCCTCCACTTT
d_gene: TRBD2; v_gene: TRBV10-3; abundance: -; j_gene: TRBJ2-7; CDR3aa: CAIRTLLAGVNEQYF; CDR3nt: TGTGCCATCAGAACCCTTCTAGCGGGAGTTAACGAGCAGTACTTC
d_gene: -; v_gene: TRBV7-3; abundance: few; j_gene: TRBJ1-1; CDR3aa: CASSLRGTNTEAFF; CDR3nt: TGTGCCAGCAGCTTAAGAGGGACAAACACTGAAGCTTTCTTT
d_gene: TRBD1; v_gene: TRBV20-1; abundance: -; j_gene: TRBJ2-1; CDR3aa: CSAPDRNEQFF; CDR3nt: TGCAGTGCCCCGGACAGGAATGAGCAGTTCTTC
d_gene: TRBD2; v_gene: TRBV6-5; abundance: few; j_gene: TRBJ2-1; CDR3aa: CASSYPRLAGGTNEQFF; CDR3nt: TGTGCCAGCAGTTACCCTCGACTAGCGGGAGGGACAAATGAGCAGTTCTTC
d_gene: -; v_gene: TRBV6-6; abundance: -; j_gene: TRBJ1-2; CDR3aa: CASTHVGPDGYTF; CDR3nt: TGTGCCAGCACCCATGTAGGGCCGGATGGCTACACCTTC
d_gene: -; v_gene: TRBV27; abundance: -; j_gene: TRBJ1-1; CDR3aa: CASGRGTEAFF; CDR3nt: TGTGCCAGCGGGCGGGGCACTGAAGCTTTCTTT
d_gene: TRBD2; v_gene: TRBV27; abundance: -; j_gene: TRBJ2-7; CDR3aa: CASSQREGSKQYF; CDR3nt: TGTGCCAGCAGCCAGCGGGAGGGCTCCAAGCAGTACTTC
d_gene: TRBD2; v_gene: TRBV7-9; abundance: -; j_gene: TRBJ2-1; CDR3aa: CASTSLLAGDVRTYNEQFF; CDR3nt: TGTGCCAGCACCTCTTTACTAGCGGGAGATGTAAGGACCTACAATGAGCAGTTCTTC
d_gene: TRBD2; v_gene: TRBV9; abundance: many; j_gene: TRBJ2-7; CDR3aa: CASSVGLAGADEQYF; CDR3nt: TGTGCCAGCAGCGTGGGACTAGCGGGAGCTGACGAGCAGTACTTC
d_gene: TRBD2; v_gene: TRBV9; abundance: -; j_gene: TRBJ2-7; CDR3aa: CASSLGGAGRDEQYF; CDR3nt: TGTGCCAGCAGCCTAGGAGGGGCAGGGAGGGACGAGCAGTACTTC
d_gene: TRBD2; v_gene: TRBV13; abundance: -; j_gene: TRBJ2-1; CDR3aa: CASSRGLANNEQFF; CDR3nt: TGTGCCAGCAGCCGTGGACTAGCGAACAATGAGCAGTTCTTC
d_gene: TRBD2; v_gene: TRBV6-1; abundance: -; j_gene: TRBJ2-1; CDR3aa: CASRTYSGRSNEQFF; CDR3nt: TGTGCCAGCAGGACCTATAGCGGGAGGAGCAATGAGCAGTTCTTC
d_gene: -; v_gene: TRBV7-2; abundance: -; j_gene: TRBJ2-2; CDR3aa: CASSTQGYTGELFF; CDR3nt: TGTGCCAGCAGTACCCAGGGTTACACCGGGGAGCTGTTTTTT
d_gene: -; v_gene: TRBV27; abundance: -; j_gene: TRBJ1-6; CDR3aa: CASSSSQGASIRYNSPLHF; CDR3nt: -
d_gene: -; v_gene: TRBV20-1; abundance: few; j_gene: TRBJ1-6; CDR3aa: CSAISSTMENSPLHF; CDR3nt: TGCAGTGCCATCAGCAGCACGATGGAGAATTCACCCCTCCACTTT
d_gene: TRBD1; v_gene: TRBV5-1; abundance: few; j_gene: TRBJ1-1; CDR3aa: CASSQQGDLKTEAFF; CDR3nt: TGCGCCAGCAGCCAACAGGGGGATCTGAAGACTGAAGCTTTCTTT
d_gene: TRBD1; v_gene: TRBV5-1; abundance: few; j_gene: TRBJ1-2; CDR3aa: CASSLAGQGRTNYAYTF; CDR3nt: TGCGCCAGCAGCTTGGCGGGACAGGGAAGGACAAACTATGCCTACACCTTC
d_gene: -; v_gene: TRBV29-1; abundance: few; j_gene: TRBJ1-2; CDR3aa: CSPCPRRVDGYTF; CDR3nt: TGCAGCCCCTGCCCGAGGAGGGTCGATGGCTACACCTTC
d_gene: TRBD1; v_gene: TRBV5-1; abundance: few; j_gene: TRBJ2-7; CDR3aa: CASRRDRPSEQYF; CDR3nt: TGCGCCAGCAGACGGGACAGGCCCTCAGAGCAGTACTTC
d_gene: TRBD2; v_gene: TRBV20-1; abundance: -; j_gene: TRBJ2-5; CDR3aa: CSASPIAGEETQYF; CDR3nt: TGCAGTGCTAGCCCGATAGCGGGAGAGGAGACCCAGTACTTC
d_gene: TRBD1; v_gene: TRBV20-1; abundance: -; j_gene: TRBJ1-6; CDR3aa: CSAPGGQGFSPLHF; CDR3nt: TGCAGTGCCCCTGGGGGACAGGGGTTCTCACCCCTCCACTTT
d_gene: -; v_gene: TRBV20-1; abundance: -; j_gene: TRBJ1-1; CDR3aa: CSEQNYTEAFF; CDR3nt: TGCAGTGAACAGAACTACACTGAAGCTTTCTTT
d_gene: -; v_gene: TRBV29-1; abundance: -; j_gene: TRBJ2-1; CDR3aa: CSQGGGDEQFF; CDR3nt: TGCAGCCAGGGGGGGGGCGATGAGCAGTTCTTC
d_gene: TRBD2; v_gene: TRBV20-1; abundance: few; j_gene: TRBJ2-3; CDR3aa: CSIQSPLTSGRAPDTQYF; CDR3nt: TGCAGCATACAGAGCCCACTCACTAGCGGGAGGGCCCCAGATACGCAGTATTTT
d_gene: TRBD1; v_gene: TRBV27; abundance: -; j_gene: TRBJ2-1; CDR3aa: CASSRDREHRNNEQFF; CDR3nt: TGTGCCAGCAGTCGGGACAGGGAACATCGAAACAATGAGCAGTTCTTC
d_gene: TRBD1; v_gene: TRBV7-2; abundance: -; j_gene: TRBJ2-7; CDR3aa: CASSSRQGARLEQYF; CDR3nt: TGTGCCAGCAGCTCACGACAGGGGGCCCGTCTCGAGCAGTACTTC
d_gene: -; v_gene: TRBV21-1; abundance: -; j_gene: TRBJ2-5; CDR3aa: CASSKARKDLQETQYF; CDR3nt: TGTGCCAGCAGCAAAGCGCGTAAAGACCTCCAAGAGACCCAGTACTTC
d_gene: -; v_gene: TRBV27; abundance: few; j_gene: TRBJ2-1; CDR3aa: CASRVLLTSYNEQFF; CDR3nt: TGTGCCAGCAGGGTACTCCTTACATCTTACAATGAGCAGTTCTTC
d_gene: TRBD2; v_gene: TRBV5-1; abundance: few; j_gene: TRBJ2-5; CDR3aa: CASSSGRRQTQYF; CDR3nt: TGCGCCAGTTCTAGCGGGAGACGGCAGACCCAGTACTTC
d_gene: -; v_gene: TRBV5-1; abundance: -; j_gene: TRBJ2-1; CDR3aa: CASSSPSGVRDSYNEQFF; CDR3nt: TGCGCCAGCAGCTCTCCCTCGGGGGTAAGAGACTCCTACAATGAGCAGTTCTTC
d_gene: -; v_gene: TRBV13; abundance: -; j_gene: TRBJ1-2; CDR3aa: CASSTNRASNYGYTF; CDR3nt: TGTGCCAGCAGCACTAACAGGGCGTCTAACTATGGCTACACCTTC
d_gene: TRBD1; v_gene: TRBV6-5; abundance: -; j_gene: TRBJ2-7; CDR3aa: CASSYGPPGQGSYEQYF; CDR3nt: TGTGCCAGCAGTTACGGCCCACCGGGACAGGGCTCCTACGAGCAGTACTTC
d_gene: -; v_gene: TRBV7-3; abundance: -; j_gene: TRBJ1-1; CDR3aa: CASSLNSREIRNTEAFF; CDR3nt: TGTGCCAGCAGCTTAAATTCTAGGGAAATTCGGAACACTGAAGCTTTCTTT
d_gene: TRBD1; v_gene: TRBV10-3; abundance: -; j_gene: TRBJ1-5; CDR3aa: CAISKTGGGNQPQHF; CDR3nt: TGTGCCATCAGTAAAACAGGGGGCGGCAATCAGCCCCAGCATTTT
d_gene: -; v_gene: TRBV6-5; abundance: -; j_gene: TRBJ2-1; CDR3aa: CASSYRNRKSYNEQFF; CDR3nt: TGTGCCAGCAGTTATCGGAACAGAAAAAGCTACAATGAGCAGTTCTTC
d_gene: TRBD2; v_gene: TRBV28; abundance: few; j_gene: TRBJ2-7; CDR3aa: CASSAPLLADYEQYF; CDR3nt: TGTGCCAGCAGTGCCCCCTTACTAGCGGACTACGAGCAGTACTTC
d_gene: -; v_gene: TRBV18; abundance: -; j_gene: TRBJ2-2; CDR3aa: CASSPIGPEELFF; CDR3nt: TGTGCCAGCTCACCGATAGGACCTGAGGAGCTGTTTTTT
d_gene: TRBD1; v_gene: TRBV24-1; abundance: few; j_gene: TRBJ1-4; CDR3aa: CATSDGLGQGEEKLFF; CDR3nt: TGTGCCACCAGTGATGGGCTGGGACAGGGAGAGGAAAAACTGTTTTTT
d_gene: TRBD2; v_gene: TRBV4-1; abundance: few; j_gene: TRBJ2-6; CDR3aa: CASSQAGTRPSGANVLTF; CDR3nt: TGCGCCAGCAGCCAAGCCGGGACTAGACCTTCTGGGGCCAACGTCCTGACTTTC
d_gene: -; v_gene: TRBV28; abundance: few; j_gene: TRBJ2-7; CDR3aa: CASRLDGVVEQYF; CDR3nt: TGTGCCAGCAGGCTGGATGGAGTGGTCGAGCAGTACTTC
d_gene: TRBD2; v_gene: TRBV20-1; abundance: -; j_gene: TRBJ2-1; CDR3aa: CSAKPKRGGSYNEQFF; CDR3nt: TGCAGTGCTAAACCGAAGCGGGGGGGCTCCTACAATGAGCAGTTCTTC
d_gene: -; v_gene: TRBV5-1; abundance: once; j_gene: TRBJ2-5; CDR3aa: CASSFRDPWETQYF; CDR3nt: TGCGCCAGCAGCTTCCGGGACCCCTGGGAGACCCAGTACTTC